This T cell receptor beta chain was recovered during a study of shared clonotypes between healthy human individuals. V shed 5 bases and J shed 10 bases, with 14 bases lying between them. Germline-derived CDR1 and CDR2 are SGHTA and FQGNSA. The CDR3 length is 12 residues. In the original analysis: ImmunoSEQ output held junction-only sequences without quality scores, so filtering differed. TCRdb's table, derived via immunoSEQ multiplex PCR, lists solely in-frame clones and lacks some. That table gives V, J and clone size, and the DNA gave D and trimming. The table includes around 2.1 million clones, about 92% detected once. It was CD45RO-negative cells, positively selected for CCR7, that made up naive CD8 cells, with terminally differentiated effector memory CD45RA+ cells excluded.

The TCR originated in a man between 18 and 29 years old in good health. Some clones in this sample may be carry-over from other donors' samples. The specimen sequenced was naive CD8+ T cells from PBMCs. The gene calls are TRBV7-2 and TRBJ1-1; D uncertain. The CDR3 region is CASSPRTVGAFF. The CDR3 coding sequence is TGTGCCAGCAGCCCCCGGACGGTGGGAGCTTTCTTT.